Each of the 20 T cell receptor beta chains below was sequenced from the same sample in a study of T cells after posttransplantation cyclophosphamide. Libraries were prepared by immunoSEQ multiplex PCR; TCRdb keeps only in-frame clonotypes and omits some of them. Singletons are absent from the sample, which has tens of thousands of clones. Material: PBMCs. The receptors come from a woman aged 50 to 60 in good health and a related stem cell transplant donor.

This clone was observed at least ten times. The gene calls are TRBV7-2 and TRBJ1-2, with a weak D call TRBD1 (5 bases). This CDR3 contains 14 residues. The V gene lost 5 bases and the J gene lost 13 bases, with 23 bases spanning the gap. Germline V gives CDR1 SGHTA, CDR2 FQGNSA. The DNA of the CDR3 is TGTGCCAGCAGCACAGGACCAGGGTCCTATTCGTGCACCTTC. Translated, it gives CASSTGPGSYSCTF.

This clone was picked up many times. V and J are TRBV28 and TRBJ1-5; D not certain. The CDR3 totals 13 residues. The germline CDR1 and CDR2 sequences are MDHEN and SYDVKM. The ends were cut back, 6 bases at V and 2 bases at J, with 8 bases in the middle. The CDR3 loop reads CASRPQGNQPQHF. The CDR3 DNA reads as TGTGCCAGCAGACCCCAGGGCAATCAGCCCCAGCATTTT.

This clone came up many times. The chain combines TRBV28 with TRBJ2-2, with D perhaps matching TRBD1 (5 bases). This CDR3 region has 15 residues. The germline gives CDR1 MDHEN, CDR2 SYDVKM. Trimming removed 3 bases from V and 4 bases from J, with 12 bases in between. CDR3 nucleotide sequence: TGTGCCAGCAGTTTTCCAGGGCGCGCCACCGGGGAGCTGTTTTTT. This codes for CASSFPGRATGELFF.

The table lists this clone with many counts. The V and J genes are TRBV7-2 and TRBJ1-3; 9 nucleotides agree with TRBD1. Trimming cost V 0 bases and J 7 bases; bases outside gene matches: 1. CDR1 and CDR2 (germline): SGHTA, FQGNSA. The CDR3 totals 14 residues. The DNA for the CDR3 is TGTGCCAGCAGCTTAGCAGGGACAGGGAACACCATATATTTT. Encoded protein: CASSLAGTGNTIYF.

This clone occurred many times. Different DNA sequences within this sample yield the same CDR3. The chain has TRBV18 and TRBJ2-3, with TRBD2 matching 7 bases. The V gene end was trimmed by 3 bases and the J gene end by 2 bases; junction bases not matched to a gene: 2. The germline gives CDR1 KGHSH, CDR2 LQKENI. The CDR3 totals 14 residues. The DNA of the CDR3 is TGTGCCAGCTCACCGGGGGGGTCCACAGATACGCAGTATTTT. It codes for CASSPGGSTDTQYF. The full variable domain, in which reference TRBV18 and TRBJ2-3 provide the parts outside the CDR3, is NAGVMQNPRHLVRRRGQEARLRCSPMKGHSHVYWYRQLPEEGLKFMVYLQKENIIDESGMPKERFSAEFPKEGPSILRIQQVVRGDSAAYFCASSPGGSTDTQYFGPGTRLTVL.

This clone occurred many times. This chain connects TRBV11-1 to TRBJ1-2; D is undetermined. The CDR3 length is 14 residues. Germline V gene data show CDR1 as SGHAT and CDR2 as FQDESV (reference sequence). Trimming stripped 4 bases from V and 4 bases from J, with 13 bases between. The DNA for the CDR3 is TGTGCCAGCAGCTCTGGAGGCGGAGGCTATGGCTACACCTTC. Amino acid sequence: CASSSGGGGYGYTF. Based on the CDR3 plus reference TRBV11-1 and TRBJ1-2, the full variable domain is EAEVAQSPRYKITEKSQAVAFWCDPISGHATLYWYRQILGQGPELLVQFQDESVVDDSQLPKDRFSAERLKGVDSTLKIQPAELGDSAMYLCASSSGGGGYGYTFGSGTRLTVV.

This clone was recorded at least ten times. The J gene is TRBJ1-2, the V gene TRBV6-6; a weak D match, TRBD1 (5 bases). V gave up 8 bases and J gave up 3 bases, with 10 bases separating them. The CDR3 runs to 12 residues. CDR1 MNHNY and CDR2 SVGAGI come from the germline V gene (reference sequence). The CDR3 loop is CASRGNDYGYTF. In nucleotides, the CDR3 is TGTGCCAGCCGGGGGAACGACTATGGCTACACCTTC.

This clone was recorded many times. The chain uses TRBV14 and TRBJ2-7; 11 bases agree with TRBD2. CDR1 and CDR2 (germline): SGHDN, FVKESK. The CDR3 is 15 residues long. J lost 1 base, V lost 4 bases, and 3 bases had no gene match. The CDR3 sequence is CASSPLAGESYEQYF. In DNA form, the CDR3 reads TGTGCCAGCAGCCCACTAGCGGGGGAATCCTACGAGCAGTACTTC.

This clone showed up many times. The chain couples TRBV7-6 to TRBJ1-1; 7 bases are shared with TRBD1. V was pared by 6 bases and J by 4 bases, with 8 bases of the junction left unmatched. Germline V gene data show CDR1 as SGHVS and CDR2 as FNYEAQ. The CDR3 loop spans 14 amino acids. DNA for the CDR3: TGTGCCAGCAGTCTAATCTCAGGGGGCACTGAAGCTTTCTTT. This codes for CASSLISGGTEAFF.

This clone was observed many times. The chain couples TRBV5-6 to TRBJ1-4; D not resolved. V lost 5 bases and J 10 bases, leaving 12 bases between the germline ends. The CDR3 extends over 12 amino acids. Germline CDR1 and CDR2: SGHDT and YYEEEE. CDR3 in DNA: TGTGCCAGCAGTTTATCCGGGAGAAAACTGTTTTTT. Its translation: CASSLSGRKLFF.

The chain combines TRBV30 with TRBJ1-2; 9 nucleotides align to TRBD1. Germline loops: CDR1 GTSNPN, CDR2 SVGIG (reference sequence). V dropped 5 bases and J dropped 4; count of bases not matched to a gene: 11. This CDR3 comprises 15 residues. CDR3 sequence reads: CAWSTNRGHSYGYTF. The CDR3 DNA follows: TGTGCCTGGTCCACAAACAGGGGGCATAGCTATGGCTACACCTTC.

This clone was picked up many times. The V gene is TRBV10-3, the J gene TRBJ2-5, with D perhaps TRBD1 (5 bases). Trimming removed 3 bases from V and 3 bases from J, with 5 bases in between. This CDR3 is built from 12 residues. Germline values: CDR1 ENHRY, CDR2 SYGVKD. The CDR3 DNA follows: TGTGCCATCAGTGACAGGGAAGAGACCCAGTACTTC. Its translation: CAISDREETQYF.

This clone was counted at least ten times. The chain joins TRBV29-1 to TRBJ1-1, with D unresolved. Germline V lookup: CDR1 SQVTM, CDR2 ANQGSEA. Trimming left V 6 bases short and J 0 bases short, with 17 bases between. The CDR3 has 15 amino acids. CDR3 protein: CSVRHATGMNTEAFF. The CDR3 region has the DNA TGCAGCGTCAGGCACGCGACGGGAATGAACACTGAAGCTTTCTTT.

This clone was recorded at least ten times. The chain combines TRBV5-5 with TRBJ1-1, with TRBD1 identical over 7 bases. This CDR3 comprises 17 residues. Trimming took 2 bases from V and 0 from J; bases not matched to a gene: 10. Germline V CDR1 and CDR2: SGHKS, YYEKEE (reference sequence). CDR3 sequence reads: CASSFGPDRKLNTEAFF. CDR3 DNA: TGTGCCAGCAGCTTTGGACCGGACAGGAAGTTGAACACTGAAGCTTTCTTT.

This clone appeared many times. The CDR3 protein is CASSFWGQGVPTEAFF. CDR3 nucleotide sequence: TGTGCCAGCAGCTTCTGGGGACAGGGGGTCCCCACTGAAGCTTTCTTT. The rearrangement uses TRBV7-2 and TRBJ1-1, with 11 nucleotides matching TRBD1. From germline, CDR1 is SGHTA and CDR2 FQGNSA. V shed 3 bases and J 4 bases; nucleotides not matched to a gene: 7. The CDR3 runs to 16 residues.

This clone appeared many times. The CDR3 protein is CASSVTLTQETQYF. As DNA, the CDR3 is TGTGCCAGCAGCGTAACGCTAACCCAAGAGACCCAGTACTTC. V gene TRBV9 combines with J gene TRBJ2-5; D unresolved. CDR3 length equals 14 residues. Trimming took 1 base from V and 1 from J, leaving 8 bases between them. The germline CDR1 and CDR2 sequences are SGDLS and YYNGEE.

This clone was counted ten times or more. At one end, the junction sequence differs from germline, possibly due to a read error. The chain recombines TRBV19 with TRBJ2-6; D may be TRBD1 (5 bases). The CDR3 sequence is 17 residues long. Germline CDR1 and CDR2: LNHDA and SQIVND (reference sequence). CDR3 residues: CASSLPFSVSGANVPTF. CDR3 sequence (DNA): TGTGCCAGTAGTTTGCCTTTCAGTGTATCTGGGGCCAACGTCCCGACTTTC.

This clone has a count of ten or more. The genes are TRBV30 and TRBJ1-5; a weak D match, TRBD1 (5 bases). Per the germline V gene, CDR1 is GTSNPN and CDR2 is SVGIG (reference sequence). CDR3 size: 17 residues. The V gene lost 4 bases and the J gene lost 0 bases, with 19 bases spanning the gap. The CDR3 reads CAWKLYRCSGSNQPQHF. As DNA, the CDR3 is TGTGCCTGGAAGTTGTACAGGTGCTCCGGTAGCAATCAGCCCCAGCATTTT.

This clone was found many times. CDR3 sequence (DNA): TGCGCCAGCAGCCAAGGGGAACTAGAAGCCAAAAACATTCAGTACTTC. It specifies CASSQGELEAKNIQYF. This chain uses TRBV4-1 with TRBJ2-4; a weak D match, TRBD2 (5 bases). The CDR3 has 16 residues. V lost 1 base and J lost 0, with 10 bases in between. Germline loops: CDR1 MGHRA, CDR2 YSYEKL.

This clone was picked up many times. The V call is TRBV6-1, the J call TRBJ2-2; 7 bases are shared with TRBD1. The CDR3 sequence is 14 residues long. The V segment lost 4 bases and the J segment 5 bases; nucleotides outside the gene matches: 4. Germline CDR1 is MNHNS and CDR2 is SASEGT. The CDR3 region is CASSADRETGELFF. The CDR3 DNA sequence: TGTGCCAGCAGTGCAGACAGGGAAACCGGGGAGCTGTTTTTT.